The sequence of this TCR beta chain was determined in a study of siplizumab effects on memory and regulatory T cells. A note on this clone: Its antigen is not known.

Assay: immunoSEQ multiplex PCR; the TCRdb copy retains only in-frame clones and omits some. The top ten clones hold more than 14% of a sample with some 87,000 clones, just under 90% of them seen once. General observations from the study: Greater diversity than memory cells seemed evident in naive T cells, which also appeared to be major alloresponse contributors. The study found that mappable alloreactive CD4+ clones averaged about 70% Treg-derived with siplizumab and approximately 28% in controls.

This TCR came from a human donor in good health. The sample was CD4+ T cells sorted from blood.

The CDR3 nucleotides are TGTGCCAGCAGGGTCAGCAGGGGAACAGAAAAACTGTTTTTT. Its protein product is CASRVSRGTEKLFF. The rearrangement joins TRBV2 to TRBJ1-4, with TRBD1 as a possible D gene (6 bases). The CDR3 is made up of 14 amino acids. The germline V gene encodes CDR1 SNHLY and CDR2 FYNNEI. Trimming left V 6 bases short and J 8 bases short, with 16 bases between.